This TCR beta chain was captured by sequencing in a study of T-cell memory formation after mild COVID-19. Background on the study: Each donor largely had its own TCR clusters. General study results and limits: While clones contracting from day 15 to 85 were balanced between CD4 and CD8, later expanders leaned CD4+. Pre-infection memory held some responding clones, suggesting pre-existing cross-reactive T cells responded.

This CDR3 region has 15 residues. The germline gives CDR1 LNHNV, CDR2 YYDKDF (reference sequence). Deletions cut 5 bases from V and 8 bases from J, with 20 bases between. A word on this clonotype: The antigen remains undetermined.

In TCRdb, the 5' RACE reads were re-called with MiXCR into one record per CDR3 protein. The repertoire includes about 560,000 distinct CDR3 sequences, around 15% of them detected once, and approximately 8.1% sits in the top ten. The receptor comes from an adult woman who had mild COVID-19 (a few samples of this study predate the infection). Cell type and time point are not known. This chain links TRBV15 with TRBJ2-3, with D hard to call. Sequencing was carried out using PBMCs or a T cell subset sorted from them (not recorded which). The CDR3 DNA is TGTGCCACCAGCCTAGGAATAGGGCCCCTAGGTACGCAGTATTTT. Translated: CATSLGIGPLGTQYF.